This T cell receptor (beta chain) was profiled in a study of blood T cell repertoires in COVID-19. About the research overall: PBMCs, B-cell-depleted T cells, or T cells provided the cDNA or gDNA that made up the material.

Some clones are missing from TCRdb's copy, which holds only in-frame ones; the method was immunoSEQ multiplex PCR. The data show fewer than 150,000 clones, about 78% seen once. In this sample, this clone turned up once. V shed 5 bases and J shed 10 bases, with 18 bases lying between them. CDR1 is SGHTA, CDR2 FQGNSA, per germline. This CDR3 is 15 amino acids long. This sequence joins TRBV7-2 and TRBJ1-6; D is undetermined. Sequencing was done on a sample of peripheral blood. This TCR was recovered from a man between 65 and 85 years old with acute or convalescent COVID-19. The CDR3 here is CASSPGSRDLSPLHF. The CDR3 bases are TGTGCCAGCAGCCCGGGGAGCAGAGACCTCTCACCCCTCCACTTT.